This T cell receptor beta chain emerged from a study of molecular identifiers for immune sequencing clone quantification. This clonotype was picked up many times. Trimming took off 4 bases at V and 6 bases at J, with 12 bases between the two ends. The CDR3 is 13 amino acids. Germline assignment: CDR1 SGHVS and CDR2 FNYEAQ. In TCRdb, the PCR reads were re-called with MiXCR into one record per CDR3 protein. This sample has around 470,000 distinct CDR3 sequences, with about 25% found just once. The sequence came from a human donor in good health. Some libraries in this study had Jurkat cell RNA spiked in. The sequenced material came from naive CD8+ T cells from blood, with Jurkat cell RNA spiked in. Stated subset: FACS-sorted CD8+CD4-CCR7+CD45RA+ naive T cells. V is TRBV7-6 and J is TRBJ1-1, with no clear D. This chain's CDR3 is CASSSDGIAEAFF. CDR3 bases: TGTGCCAGCAGCTCCGACGGGATCGCTGAAGCTTTCTTT.